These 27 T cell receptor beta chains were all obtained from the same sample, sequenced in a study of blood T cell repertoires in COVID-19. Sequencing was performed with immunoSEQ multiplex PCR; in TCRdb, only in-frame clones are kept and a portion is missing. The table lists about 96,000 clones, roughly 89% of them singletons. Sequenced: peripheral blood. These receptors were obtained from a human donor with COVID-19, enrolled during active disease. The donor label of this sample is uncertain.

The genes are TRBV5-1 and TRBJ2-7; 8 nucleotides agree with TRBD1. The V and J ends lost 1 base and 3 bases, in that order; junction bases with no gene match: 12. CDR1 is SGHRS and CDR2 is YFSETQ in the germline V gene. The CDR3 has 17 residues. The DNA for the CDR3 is TGCGCCAGCAGCTTGAGGGTTCAGACAGGGGATAACTACGAGCAGTACTTC. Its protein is CASSLRVQTGDNYEQYF.

The CDR3: CASSIRPEREQFF. The CDR3 coding sequence is TGTGCCAGTAGTATACGCCCGGAGCGTGAGCAGTTCTTC. The chain is built from TRBV19 and TRBJ2-1, with D unclear. This CDR3 is built from 13 residues. The germline CDR1 and CDR2 sequences are LNHDA and SQIVND (reference sequence). V shed 2 bases and J shed 9 bases, with 11 bases lying between them.

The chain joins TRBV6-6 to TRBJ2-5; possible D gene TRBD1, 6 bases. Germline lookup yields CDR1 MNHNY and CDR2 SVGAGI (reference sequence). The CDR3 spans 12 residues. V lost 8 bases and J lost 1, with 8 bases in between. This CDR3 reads CASGGRQETQYF. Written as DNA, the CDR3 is TGTGCCAGCGGGGGCCGCCAAGAGACCCAGTACTTC.

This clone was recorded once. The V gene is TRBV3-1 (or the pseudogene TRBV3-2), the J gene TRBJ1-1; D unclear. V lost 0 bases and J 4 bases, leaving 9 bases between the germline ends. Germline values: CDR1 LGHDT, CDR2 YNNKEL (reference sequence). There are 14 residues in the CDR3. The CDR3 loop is CASSQEGAGTEAFF. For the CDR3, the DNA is TGTGCCAGCAGCCAAGAGGGCGCGGGCACTGAAGCTTTCTTT.

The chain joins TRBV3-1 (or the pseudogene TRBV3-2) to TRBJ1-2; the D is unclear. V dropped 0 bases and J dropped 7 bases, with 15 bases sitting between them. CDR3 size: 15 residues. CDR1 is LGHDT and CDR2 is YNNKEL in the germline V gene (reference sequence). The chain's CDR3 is CASSQDSTAPRGYTF. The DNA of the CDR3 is TGTGCCAGCAGCCAAGATTCCACAGCTCCGCGTGGCTACACCTTC.

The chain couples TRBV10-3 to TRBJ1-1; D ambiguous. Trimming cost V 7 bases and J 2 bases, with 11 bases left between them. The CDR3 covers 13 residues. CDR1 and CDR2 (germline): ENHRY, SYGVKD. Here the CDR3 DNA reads TGTGCCATCATGCCCAGTTCTAACACTGAAGCTTTCTTT. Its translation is CAIMPSSNTEAFF.

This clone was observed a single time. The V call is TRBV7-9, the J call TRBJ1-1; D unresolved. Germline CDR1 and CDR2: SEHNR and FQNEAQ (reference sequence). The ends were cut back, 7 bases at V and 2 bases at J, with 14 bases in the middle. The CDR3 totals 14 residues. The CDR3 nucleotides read TGTGCCAGCAACATACTAGAACAAAACACTGAAGCTTTCTTT. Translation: CASNILEQNTEAFF.

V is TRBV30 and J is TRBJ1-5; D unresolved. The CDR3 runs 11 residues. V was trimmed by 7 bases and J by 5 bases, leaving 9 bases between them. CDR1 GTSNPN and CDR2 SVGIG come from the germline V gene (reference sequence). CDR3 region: CASRLYQPQHF. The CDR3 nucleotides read TGTGCCTCACGACTATATCAGCCCCAGCATTTT.

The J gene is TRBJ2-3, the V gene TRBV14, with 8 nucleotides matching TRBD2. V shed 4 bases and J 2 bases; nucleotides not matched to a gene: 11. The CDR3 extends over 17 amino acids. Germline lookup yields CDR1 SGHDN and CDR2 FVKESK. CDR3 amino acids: CASSPSSGLGLTDTQYF. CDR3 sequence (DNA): TGTGCCAGCAGCCCATCATCGGGACTAGGGCTCACAGATACGCAGTATTTT.

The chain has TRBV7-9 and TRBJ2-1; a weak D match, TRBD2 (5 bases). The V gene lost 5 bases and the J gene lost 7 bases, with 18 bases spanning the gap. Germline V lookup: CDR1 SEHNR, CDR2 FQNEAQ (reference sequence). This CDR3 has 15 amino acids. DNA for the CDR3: TGTGCCAGCAGCGCCCCGGGCCTCAGCGGAAATGAGCAGTTCTTC. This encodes CASSAPGLSGNEQFF.

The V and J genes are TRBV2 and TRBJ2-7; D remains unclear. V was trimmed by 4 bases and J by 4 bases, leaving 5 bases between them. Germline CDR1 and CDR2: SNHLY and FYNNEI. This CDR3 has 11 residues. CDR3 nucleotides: TGTGCCAGCAGTGTCGGGTACGAGCAGTACTTC. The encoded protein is CASSVGYEQYF. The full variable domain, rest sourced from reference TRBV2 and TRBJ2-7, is EPEVTQTPSHQVTQMGQEVILRCVPISNHLYFYWYRQILGQKVEFLVSFYNNEISEKSEIFDDQFSVERPDGSNFTLKIRSTKLEDSAMYFCASSVGYEQYFGPGTRLTVT.

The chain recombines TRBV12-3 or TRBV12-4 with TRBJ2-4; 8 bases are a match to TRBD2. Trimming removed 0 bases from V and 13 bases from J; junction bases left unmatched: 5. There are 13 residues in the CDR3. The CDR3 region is CASSLALAGVQYF. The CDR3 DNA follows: TGTGCCAGCAGTTTAGCGCTAGCGGGCGTCCAGTACTTC.

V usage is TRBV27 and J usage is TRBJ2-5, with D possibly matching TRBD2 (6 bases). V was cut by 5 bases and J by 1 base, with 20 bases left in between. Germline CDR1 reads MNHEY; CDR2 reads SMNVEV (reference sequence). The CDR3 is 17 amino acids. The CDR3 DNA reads TGTGCCAGCAGTCCCCGTAGGAATAGCGGCCTCCAAGAGACCCAGTACTTC. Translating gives CASSPRRNSGLQETQYF.

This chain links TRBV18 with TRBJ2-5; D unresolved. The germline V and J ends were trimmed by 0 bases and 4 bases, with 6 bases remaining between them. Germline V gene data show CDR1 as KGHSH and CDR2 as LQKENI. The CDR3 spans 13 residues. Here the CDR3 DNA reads TGTGCCAGCTCACCACCGTCGGGAGAGACCCAGTACTTC. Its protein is CASSPPSGETQYF.

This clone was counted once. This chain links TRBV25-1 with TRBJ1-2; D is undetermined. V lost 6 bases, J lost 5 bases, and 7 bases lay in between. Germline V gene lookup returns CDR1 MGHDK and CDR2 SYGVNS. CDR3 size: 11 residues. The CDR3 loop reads CASRWEYGYTF. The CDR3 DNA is TGTGCCAGCAGGTGGGAGTATGGCTACACCTTC.

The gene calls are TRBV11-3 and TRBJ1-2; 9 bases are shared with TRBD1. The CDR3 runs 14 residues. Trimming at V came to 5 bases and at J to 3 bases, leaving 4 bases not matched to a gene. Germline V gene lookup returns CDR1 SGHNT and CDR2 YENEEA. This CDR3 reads CASSLTGGHYGYTF. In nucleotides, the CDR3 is TGTGCCAGCAGCCTAACAGGGGGCCACTATGGCTACACCTTC.

CDR3 protein: CASSLETVANYGYTF. CDR3 in DNA: TGCGCCAGCAGCTTGGAAACGGTTGCTAACTATGGCTACACCTTC. The chain is built from TRBV5-1 and TRBJ1-2; D is ambiguous. CDR1 and CDR2 (germline): SGHRS, YFSETQ. The CDR3 loop spans 15 amino acids. V lost 0 bases and J 0 bases, leaving 9 bases between the germline ends.

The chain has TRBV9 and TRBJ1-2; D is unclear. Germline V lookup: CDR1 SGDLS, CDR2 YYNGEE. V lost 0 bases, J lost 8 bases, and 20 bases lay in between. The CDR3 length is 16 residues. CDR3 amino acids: CASSVDTVGKTRGYTF. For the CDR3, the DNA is TGTGCCAGCAGCGTAGATACGGTGGGAAAGACTAGAGGCTACACCTTC.

The CDR3 nucleotides read TGCGCCAGCAGCTTGGAGGGACTAGCGGGGGGGCTTCGGGAGACCCAGTACTTC. Its protein product is CASSLEGLAGGLRETQYF. The chain recombines TRBV5-1 with TRBJ2-5; 16 bases map to TRBD2. The CDR3 length is 18 residues. In germline, CDR1 is SGHRS, CDR2 YFSETQ. After removal of 0 bases from V and 5 bases from J, the junction contained 7 bases not matched to a gene.

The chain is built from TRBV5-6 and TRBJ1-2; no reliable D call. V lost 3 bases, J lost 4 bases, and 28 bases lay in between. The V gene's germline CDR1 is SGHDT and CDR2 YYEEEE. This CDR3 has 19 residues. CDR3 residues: CASSWARGTGKDLIYGYTF. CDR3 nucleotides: TGTGCCAGCAGCTGGGCCCGAGGCACGGGAAAAGATTTAATCTATGGCTACACCTTC.

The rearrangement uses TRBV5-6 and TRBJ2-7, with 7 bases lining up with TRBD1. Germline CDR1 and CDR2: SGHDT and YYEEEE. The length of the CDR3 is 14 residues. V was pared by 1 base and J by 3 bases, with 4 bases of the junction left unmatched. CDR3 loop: CASSLTGAGYEQYF. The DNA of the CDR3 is TGTGCCAGCAGCTTGACAGGGGCAGGCTACGAGCAGTACTTC.

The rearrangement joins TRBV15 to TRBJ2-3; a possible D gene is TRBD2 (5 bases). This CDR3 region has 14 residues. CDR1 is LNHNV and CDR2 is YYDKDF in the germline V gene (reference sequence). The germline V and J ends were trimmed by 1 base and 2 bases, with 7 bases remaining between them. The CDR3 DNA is TGTGCCACCAGCAGAGGACTATTCACAGATACGCAGTATTTT. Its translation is CATSRGLFTDTQYF. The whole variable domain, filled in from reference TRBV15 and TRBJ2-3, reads DAMVIQNPRYQVTQFGKPVTLSCSQTLNHNVMYWYQQKSSQAPKLLFHYYDKDFNNEADTPDNFQSRRPNTSFCFLDIRSPGLGDTAMYLCATSRGLFTDTQYFGPGTRLTVL.

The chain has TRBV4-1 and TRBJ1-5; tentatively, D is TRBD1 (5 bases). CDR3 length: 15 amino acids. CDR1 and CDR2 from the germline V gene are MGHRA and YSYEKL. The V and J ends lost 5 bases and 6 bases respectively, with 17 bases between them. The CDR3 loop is CASSRPGGAPQPQHF. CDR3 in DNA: TGCGCCAGCAGCAGACCCGGAGGGGCCCCTCAGCCCCAGCATTTT.

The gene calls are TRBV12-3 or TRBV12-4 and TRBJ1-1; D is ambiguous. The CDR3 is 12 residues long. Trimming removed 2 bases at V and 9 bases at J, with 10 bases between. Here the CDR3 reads CASSLFDKQAFF. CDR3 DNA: TGTGCCAGCAGTTTATTCGACAAACAAGCTTTCTTT.

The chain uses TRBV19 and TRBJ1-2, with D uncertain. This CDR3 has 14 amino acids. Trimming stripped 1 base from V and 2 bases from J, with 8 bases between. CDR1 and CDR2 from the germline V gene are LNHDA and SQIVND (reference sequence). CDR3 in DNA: TGTGCCAGTAGTATAGTTCCGTCCAACTATGGCTACACCTTC. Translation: CASSIVPSNYGYTF.

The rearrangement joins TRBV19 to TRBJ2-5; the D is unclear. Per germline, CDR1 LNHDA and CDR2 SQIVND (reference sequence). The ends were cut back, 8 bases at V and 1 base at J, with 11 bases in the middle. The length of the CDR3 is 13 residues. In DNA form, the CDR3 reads TGTGCCAGTGCTCCTACGGGCCAAGAGACCCAGTACTTC. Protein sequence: CASAPTGQETQYF.

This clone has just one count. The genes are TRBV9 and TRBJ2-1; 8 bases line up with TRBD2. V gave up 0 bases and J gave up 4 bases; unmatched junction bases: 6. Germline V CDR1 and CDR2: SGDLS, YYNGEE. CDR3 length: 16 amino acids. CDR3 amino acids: CASSVVGGAGYNEQFF. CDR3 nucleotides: TGTGCCAGCAGCGTAGTCGGGGGGGCTGGTTACAATGAGCAGTTCTTC.